This TCR beta chain was sequenced during a study of cytomegalovirus exposure and HLA in healthy donors. Primers: 60 Vbeta forward and 13 Jbeta reverse. Sequenced by immunoSEQ multiplex PCR; TCRdb stores in-frame clones only, minus some. The sample holds approximately 170,000 clones, approximately 84% seen once. V trimming: 8 bases; J trimming: 10 bases; junction bases outside the gene matches: 6. The CDR3 has 12 residues. Germline V gene data show CDR1 as WSHSY and CDR2 as SAAADI. This sequence joins TRBV10-2 and TRBJ2-1; 9 bases fit TRBD2. The TCR sequence derives from a man younger than 40 in good health and CMV-seropositive. What was sequenced was PBMCs. CDR3 DNA: TGCGCCAGCCGTAGCGGGAGTAACGAGCAGTTCTTC. Translation: CASRSGSNEQFF.